Each of the 15 T cell receptor beta chains below was sequenced from the same sample in a study of vaccination and CD4 T cells after COVID-19. Cultured CD4+ T cells had their DNA profiled by the Oncomine TCR Beta short-read assay. TCRdb analysed the PCR reads with MiXCR anew, one entry per CDR3 protein. The sample records about 17,000 distinct CDR3 sequences, approximately 50% being singletons. The time point is: late sampling 161 to 241 days after vaccination in a few convalescent patients. Treatment here: 10-day PBMC culture with coronavirus spike peptide pools or control peptides (ViraFEST assay). For these TCRs, the target antigens are not known. The starting material was CD4+ T cells from blood, cultured in vitro, obtained about 7 months after SARS-CoV-2 vaccination. These receptors all come from a human donor who had recovered from COVID-19.

The chain employs TRBV29-1 and TRBJ2-3; weak D call: TRBD1 (6 bases). V shed 4 bases and J shed 6 bases, with 17 bases lying between them. The germline V gene encodes CDR1 SQVTM and CDR2 ANQGSEA. The CDR3 is 14 amino acids. The CDR3 region has the DNA TGCAGCGTTGGCCTCAGGGGTTCAGCCGATACGCAGTATTTT. This sequence encodes CSVGLRGSADTQYF.

The chain is built from TRBV6-2 or TRBV6-3 and TRBJ2-1; 8 positions match TRBD1. The length of the CDR3 is 15 residues. CDR1 and CDR2 from the germline V gene are MNHEY and SVGEGT. V shed 5 bases, J shed 2 bases, and the junction held 5 bases outside the gene matches. CDR3 in DNA: TGTGCCAGCAGTACCCAGGGGGCCGCCTACAATGAGCAGTTCTTC. Translation gives CASSTQGAAYNEQFF.

The V call is TRBV7-9, the J call TRBJ1-1, with D possibly TRBD1 on 5 matching bases. Germline V lookup: CDR1 SEHNR, CDR2 FQNEAQ (reference sequence). There are 14 residues in the CDR3. Trimming removed 4 bases at V and 3 bases at J, with 12 bases between. This chain's CDR3 is CASSWRGRDTEAFF. CDR3 coding DNA: TGTGCCAGCAGCTGGAGGGGCAGGGACACTGAAGCTTTCTTT.

This chain joins TRBV6-2 or TRBV6-3 and TRBJ2-5, with 8 bases aligning to TRBD1. Per germline, CDR1 MNHEY and CDR2 SVGEGT. This CDR3 region has 13 residues. Losses at the gene ends were 7 bases for V and 2 bases for J; bases not matched to a gene: 3. The CDR3 region has the DNA TGTGCCAGCAACGGACAGGGACAAGAGACCCAGTACTTC. It is translated as CASNGQGQETQYF.

The rearrangement links TRBV7-6 to TRBJ2-1; 7 nucleotides match TRBD1. V lost 5 bases and J lost 4; bases outside the gene matches: 2. The germline CDR1 and CDR2 sequences are SGHVS and FNYEAQ. The CDR3 contains 13 residues. The CDR3 sequence is CASSRGQYNEQFF. The CDR3 coding sequence is TGTGCCAGCAGCCGGGGACAGTACAATGAGCAGTTCTTC.

The genes are TRBV20-1 and TRBJ2-5, with TRBD2 as a possible D gene (6 bases). This CDR3 spans 13 amino acids. Between the trimmed V and J ends, which lost 5 bases and 5 bases, there was a span of 15 bases. Germline CDR1 DFQATT, CDR2 SNEGSKA (reference sequence). The CDR3 bases are TGCAGTGCTGGGACTCCAAACGGGGAGACCCAGTACTTC. Its protein is CSAGTPNGETQYF.

This chain connects TRBV28 to TRBJ1-2, with TRBD1 matching 7 bases. The germline V gene encodes CDR1 MDHEN and CDR2 SYDVKM. The CDR3 consists of 13 residues. The ends lost 6 bases at V and 7 bases at J; junction bases unmatched: 8. CDR3 amino acids: CASSRTGLSGYTF. CDR3 coding DNA: TGTGCCAGCAGCAGGACAGGCCTTAGTGGCTACACCTTC.

The chain carries TRBV19 and TRBJ2-7; D remains ambiguous. CDR1 and CDR2 (germline): LNHDA, SQIVND (reference sequence). V shed 1 base and J shed 1 base, with 5 bases lying between them. The CDR3 is made up of 13 amino acids. The CDR3 DNA follows: TGTGCCAGTAGTATAGGTGAATCCTACGAGCAGTACTTC. Protein sequence: CASSIGESYEQYF.

V is TRBV7-2 and J is TRBJ1-5, with 9 bases identical to TRBD1. The CDR3 runs 15 residues. With 4 bases clipped from V and 3 bases from J, the junction kept 4 bases outside the gene matches. Germline V lookup: CDR1 SGHTA, CDR2 FQGNSA. Here the CDR3 reads CASSWTGVNNQPQHF. DNA of the CDR3: TGTGCCAGCAGCTGGACAGGGGTTAACAATCAGCCCCAGCATTTT.

CDR3 in DNA: TGCGCCAGCAGCAGGAGGACAGGGGGCGATTCACCCCTCCACTTT. As protein: CASSRRTGGDSPLHF. V is TRBV5-1 and J is TRBJ1-6; 11 bases are a match to TRBD1. CDR1 is SGHRS and CDR2 is YFSETQ in the germline V gene. The CDR3 is 15 residues long. J was trimmed by 8 bases and V by 4 bases; bases with no gene match: 5. The full variable domain, in which reference TRBV5-1 and TRBJ1-6 provide the parts outside the CDR3, is KAGVTQTPRYLIKTRGQQVTLSCSPISGHRSVSWYQQTPGQGLQFLFEYFSETQRNKGNFPGRFSGRQFSNSRSEMNVSTLELGDSALYLCASSRRTGGDSPLHFGNGTRLTVT.

The V and J genes are TRBV15 and TRBJ2-1; D unclear. The CDR3 runs to 15 residues. CDR1 is LNHNV, CDR2 YYDKDF, per germline (reference sequence). The ends were cut back, 0 bases at V and 3 bases at J, with 9 bases in the middle. The CDR3 DNA reads TGTGCCACCAGCAGAGATGGGCTAGACTACAATGAGCAGTTCTTC. This gives the protein CATSRDGLDYNEQFF.

In this sample, this clonotype turned up a few times. The chain recombines TRBV18 with TRBJ2-7; D might be TRBD1 (7 bases). This CDR3 contains 17 residues. The ends were cut back, 0 bases at V and 4 bases at J, with 19 bases in the middle. CDR1 KGHSH and CDR2 LQKENI come from the germline V gene. The CDR3 sequence: CASSPPGQGGTVYEQYF. The CDR3 region has the DNA TGTGCCAGCTCACCACCGGGTCAGGGGGGTACGGTATACGAGCAGTACTTC.

The chain combines TRBV21-1 with TRBJ2-7; no check of the table's D call, TRBD1, against the DNA was made. TRBV21-1 is annotated as a pseudogene. The CDR3 has 15 residues. CDR3 DNA sequence: TGTGCCAGCAGCACCGGACAGGGGGCGAGGTACGAGCAGTACTTC. Translation gives CASSTGQGARYEQYF.

This clonotype was picked up a small number of times. This chain links TRBV7-2 with TRBJ2-4, with D possibly matching TRBD2 (5 bases). The germline V gene has CDR1 SGHTA and CDR2 FQGNSA. Trimming removed 1 base from V and 6 bases from J, with 10 bases in between. CDR3 length equals 14 residues. CDR3 in DNA: TGTGCCAGCAGCTTAGAGGCTAGCCGAAACATTCAGTACTTC. It specifies CASSLEASRNIQYF.

With regard to this clonotype: The germline gene is not matched at one end of the junction; a read error may be the cause. This rearrangement joins TRBV7-7 to TRBJ1-5; D uncertain. The CDR3 consists of 13 residues. Germline CDR1 and CDR2: SSHAT and FNYEAQ (reference sequence). The CDR3 DNA reads TGTGCTAGCAGCTCCGACGTAGGTCAGCCCCAGCATTTT. Its translation is CASSSDVGQPQHF.